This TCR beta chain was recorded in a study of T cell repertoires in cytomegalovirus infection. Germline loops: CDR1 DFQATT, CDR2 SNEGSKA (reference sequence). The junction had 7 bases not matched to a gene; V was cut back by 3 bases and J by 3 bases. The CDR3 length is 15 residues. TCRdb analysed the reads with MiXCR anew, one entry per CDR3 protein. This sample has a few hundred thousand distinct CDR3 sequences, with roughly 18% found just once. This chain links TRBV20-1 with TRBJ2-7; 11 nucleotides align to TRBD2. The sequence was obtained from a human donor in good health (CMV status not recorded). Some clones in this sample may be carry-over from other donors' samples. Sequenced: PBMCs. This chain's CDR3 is CSASRSTSGGYEQYF. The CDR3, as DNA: TGCAGTGCTAGCCGTAGTACTAGCGGGGGCTACGAGCAGTACTTC.